What follows are 14 T cell receptor beta chains derived from one specimen sequenced in a study of blood T cell repertoires in COVID-19. Only in-frame clones appear in the TCRdb table, and some are missing; sequencing was by immunoSEQ multiplex PCR. In the table there are about 82,000 clones, around 81% of which are singletons. The specimen was peripheral blood. These receptors came from a man at least 80 years old with active or convalescent COVID-19.

The chain links TRBV27 to TRBJ2-2; D is unclear. Germline lookup yields CDR1 MNHEY and CDR2 SMNVEV (reference sequence). Trimming stripped 2 bases from V and 2 bases from J, with 3 bases between. The CDR3 is 13 residues long. CDR3 nucleotides: TGTGCCAGCAGTTTACCTAACACCGGGGAGCTGTTTTTT. It yields the protein CASSLPNTGELFF.

The chain combines TRBV2 with TRBJ2-1, with TRBD2 matching 9 bases. This CDR3 contains 16 residues. Germline-derived CDR1 and CDR2 are SNHLY and FYNNEI. The V and J ends lost 2 bases and 0 bases, in that order; junction bases with no gene match: 2. The CDR3 DNA is TGTGCCAGCAGTGAAACACTAGCGGGCTCCTACAATGAGCAGTTCTTC. Its translation: CASSETLAGSYNEQFF.

The chain couples TRBV11-2 to TRBJ2-4; D is unresolved. Between the trimmed V and J ends, which lost 5 bases and 0 bases, there was a span of 8 bases. From germline, CDR1 is SGHAT and CDR2 FQNNGV. This CDR3 spans 14 amino acids. CDR3 amino acids: CASSPGSAKNIQYF. The CDR3 bases are TGTGCCAGCAGCCCGGGTTCAGCCAAAAACATTCAGTACTTC.

This clone was recorded once. The chain employs TRBV28 and TRBJ2-5; TRBD2 agrees at 13 bases. The CDR3 has 17 amino acids. V gave up 5 bases and J gave up 2 bases; unmatched junction bases: 8. Germline CDR1 MDHEN, CDR2 SYDVKM. CDR3 sequence reads: CASSILPGLAGQETQYF. CDR3 DNA sequence: TGTGCCAGCAGTATACTCCCGGGACTAGCGGGACAAGAGACCCAGTACTTC.

The rearrangement links TRBV19 to TRBJ1-6; 12 bases are shared with TRBD1. Germline loops: CDR1 LNHDA, CDR2 SQIVND (reference sequence). The CDR3 loop spans 16 amino acids. Trimming cost V 5 bases and J 6 bases; bases outside gene matches: 5. The CDR3 DNA reads as TGTGCCAGTAGTCAGGGACAGGGGGCTGGTAATTCACCCCTCCACTTT. As protein: CASSQGQGAGNSPLHF.

The chain joins TRBV28 to TRBJ1-3; D might be TRBD1 (6 bases). The germline gives CDR1 MDHEN, CDR2 SYDVKM. Between the trimmed V and J ends, which lost 7 bases and 4 bases, there was a span of 17 bases. The CDR3 runs to 15 residues. The CDR3 sequence: CASTGLGGGGNTIYF. The CDR3 DNA sequence: TGTGCCAGCACTGGCCTGGGGGGGGGCGGAAACACCATATATTTT.

V is TRBV19 and J is TRBJ2-1; 7 nucleotides line up with TRBD2. CDR1 LNHDA and CDR2 SQIVND come from the germline V gene (reference sequence). CDR3 length: 15 residues. V lost 3 bases and J lost 6; bases outside the gene matches: 8. CDR3 in DNA: TGTGCCAGTAGTATCGGTGGGAGGGCCGTCAATGAGCAGTTCTTC. It is translated as CASSIGGRAVNEQFF.

This clone was detected once. This specimen includes other DNA sequences encoding the same CDR3. The CDR3 DNA sequence: TGTGCCAGCTCACCTACAGGCGATACTGAAGCTTTCTTT. Protein sequence: CASSPTGDTEAFF. The chain has TRBV18 and TRBJ1-1, with D possibly being TRBD1 (5 bases). Germline CDR1 is KGHSH and CDR2 is LQKENI. With 3 bases removed from V and 5 bases from J, the gap between germline ends came to 10 bases. The CDR3 has 13 amino acids.

The genes are TRBV6-5 and TRBJ1-2; D is perhaps TRBD1 (6 bases). V was pared by 5 bases and J by 8 bases, with 18 bases between. The CDR3 extends over 14 amino acids. The germline CDR1 and CDR2 sequences are MNHEY and SVGAGI. CDR3 residues: CASSRLRGAGGYTF. In DNA form, the CDR3 reads TGTGCCAGCAGTAGGCTCCGGGGGGCGGGCGGCTACACCTTC.

This sequence joins TRBV15 and TRBJ2-7; D is undetermined. Trimming pared 0 bases from V and 4 bases from J, leaving 4 bases between. The CDR3 covers 12 residues. Germline lookup yields CDR1 LNHNV and CDR2 YYDKDF (reference sequence). The CDR3 reads CATSRDRYEQYV. CDR3 sequence (DNA): TGTGCCACCAGCAGAGATAGATACGAGCAGTACGTC.

The V and J genes are TRBV6-5 and TRBJ1-4, with 7 bases aligning to TRBD1. The V gene end was trimmed by 6 bases and the J gene end by 5 bases; junction bases not matched to a gene: 9. CDR1 is MNHEY, CDR2 SVGAGI, per germline. CDR3 length: 15 amino acids. The CDR3 sequence: CASRPPGQQNEKLFF. The DNA of the CDR3 is TGTGCCAGCAGGCCCCCGGGACAGCAAAATGAAAAACTGTTTTTT.

The table lists this clone with a few counts. V is TRBV30 and J is TRBJ1-2; 7 bases match TRBD1. The CDR3 sequence is 15 residues long. CDR1 and CDR2 (germline): GTSNPN, SVGIG (reference sequence). V gave up 2 bases and J gave up 6 bases; unmatched junction bases: 12. The CDR3: CAWSKAQTGRHGYTF. DNA for the CDR3: TGTGCCTGGAGTAAAGCGCAGACAGGGAGGCATGGCTACACCTTC.

The rearrangement joins TRBV21-1 to TRBJ2-1; the table's D call TRBD1 went unverified against the DNA. TRBV21-1 is given as a pseudogene. The length of the CDR3 is 12 residues. The chain's CDR3 is CASPGLVNEQFF. The CDR3 nucleotides read TGTGCCAGCCCAGGTTTAGTGAATGAGCAGTTCTTC.

The chain joins TRBV2 to TRBJ2-4; D is undetermined. The CDR3 totals 14 residues. V lost 3 bases and J lost 6, with 12 bases in between. CDR1 and CDR2 from the germline V gene are SNHLY and FYNNEI. In DNA, the CDR3 is TGTGCCAGCAGTGAGCTACGCTCGGGAAACATTCAGTACTTC. Protein product: CASSELRSGNIQYF.